Listed here is a single T cell receptor beta chain. As yet, its antigen is unknown. These data are taken from a study of monozygotic twins with cystic fibrosis. Study-wide findings and caveats: Clonality was generally low (median about 0.01), higher in the most severe patients.

From germline, CDR1 is MGHRA and CDR2 YSYEKL. Trimming removed 1 base at V and 0 bases at J, with 16 bases between. The CDR3 contains 17 residues. The method was immunoSEQ multiplex PCR; TCRdb's version includes in-frame clones alone and lacks a portion of them. The table records fewer than 25,000 clones, 85% to 90% of them present only once. The clonotype originates from a woman under 40 with cystic fibrosis. Material: blood. The genes are TRBV4-1 and TRBJ2-7; tentative D call: TRBD1 (5 bases). Here the CDR3 reads CASSQGIGKGLSYEQYF. Here the CDR3 DNA reads TGCGCCAGCAGCCAAGGAATCGGAAAGGGGCTCTCCTACGAGCAGTACTTC.